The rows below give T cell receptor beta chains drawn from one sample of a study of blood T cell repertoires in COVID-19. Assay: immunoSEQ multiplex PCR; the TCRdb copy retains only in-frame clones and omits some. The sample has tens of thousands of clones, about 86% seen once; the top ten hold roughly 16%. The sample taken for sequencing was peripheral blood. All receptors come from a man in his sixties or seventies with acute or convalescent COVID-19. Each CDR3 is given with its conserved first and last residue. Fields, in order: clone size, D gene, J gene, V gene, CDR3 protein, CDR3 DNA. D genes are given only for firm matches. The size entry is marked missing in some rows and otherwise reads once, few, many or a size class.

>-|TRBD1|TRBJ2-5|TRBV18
CASSPPGGAMGETQYF
TGTGCCAGCTCACCACCAGGGGGCGCGATGGGGGAGACCCAGTACTTC
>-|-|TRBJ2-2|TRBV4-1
CASSQEGLGAGGTGELFF
TGCGCCAGCAGCCAAGAGGGCCTCGGGGCCGGGGGCACCGGGGAGCTGTTTTTT
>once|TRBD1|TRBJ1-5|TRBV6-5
CASCKGRGRGQPQHF
TGTGCCAGCTGCAAAGGCAGGGGGCGAGGTCAGCCCCAGCATTTT
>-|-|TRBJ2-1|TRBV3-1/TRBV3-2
CASSQVGSGDSSYNEQFF
TGTGCCAGCAGCCAAGTCGGGAGCGGCGACAGCTCCTACAATGAGCAGTTCTTC
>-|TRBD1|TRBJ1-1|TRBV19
CASSLGQITEAFF
TGTGCCAGTAGTTTGGGACAGATCACTGAAGCTTTCTTT
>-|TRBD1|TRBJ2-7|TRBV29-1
CSAGQGVLQNYEQYF
TGCAGCGCGGGACAGGGGGTCCTCCAGAACTACGAGCAGTACTTC
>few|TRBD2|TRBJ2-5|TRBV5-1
CASSLASSGRGETQYF
TGCGCCAGCAGCTTGGCATCTAGCGGGAGGGGAGAGACCCAGTACTTC
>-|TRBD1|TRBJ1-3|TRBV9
CASSGLQGPRGNTIYF
TGTGCCAGCAGCGGACTACAGGGGCCCCGGGGAAACACCATATATTTT
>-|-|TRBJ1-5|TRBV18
CASSPRGLSNQPQHF
TGTGCCAGCTCACCACGAGGTTTAAGCAATCAGCCCCAGCATTTT
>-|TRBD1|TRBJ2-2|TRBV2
CASNRGTGNTGELFF
TGTGCCAGCAATCGGGGGACAGGGAACACCGGGGAGCTGTTTTTT